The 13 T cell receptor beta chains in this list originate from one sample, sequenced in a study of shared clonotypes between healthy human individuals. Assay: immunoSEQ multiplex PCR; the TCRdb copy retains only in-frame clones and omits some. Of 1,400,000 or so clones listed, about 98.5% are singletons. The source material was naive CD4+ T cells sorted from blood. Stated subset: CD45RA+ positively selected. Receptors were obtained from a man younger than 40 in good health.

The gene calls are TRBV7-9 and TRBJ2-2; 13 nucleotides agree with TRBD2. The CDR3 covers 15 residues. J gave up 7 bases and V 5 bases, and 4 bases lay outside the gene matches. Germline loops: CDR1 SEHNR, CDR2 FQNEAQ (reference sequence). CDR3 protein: CASSGLAGAGGELFF. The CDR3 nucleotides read TGTGCCAGCAGCGGACTAGCGGGAGCCGGCGGGGAGCTGTTTTTT.

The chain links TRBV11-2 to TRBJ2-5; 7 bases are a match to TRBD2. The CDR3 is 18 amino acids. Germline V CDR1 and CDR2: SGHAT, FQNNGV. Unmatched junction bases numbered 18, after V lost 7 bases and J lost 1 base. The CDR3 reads CASIHLPGVGGTQETQYF. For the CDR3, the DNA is TGTGCCAGCATTCACCTTCCAGGCGTGGGGGGGACCCAAGAGACCCAGTACTTC.

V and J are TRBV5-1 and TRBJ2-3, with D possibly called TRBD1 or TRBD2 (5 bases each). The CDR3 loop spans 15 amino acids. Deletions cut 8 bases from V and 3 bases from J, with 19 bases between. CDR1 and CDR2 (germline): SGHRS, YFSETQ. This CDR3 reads CASIPRNWGTDTQYF. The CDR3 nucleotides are TGCGCCAGTATACCCCGGAACTGGGGGACAGATACGCAGTATTTT.

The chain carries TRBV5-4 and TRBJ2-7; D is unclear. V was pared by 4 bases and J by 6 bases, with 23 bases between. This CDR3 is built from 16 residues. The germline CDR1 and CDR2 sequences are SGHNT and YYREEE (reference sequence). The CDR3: CASSRWTQARAIEQYF. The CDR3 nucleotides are TGTGCCAGCAGCCGGTGGACCCAGGCTAGAGCAATCGAGCAGTACTTC.

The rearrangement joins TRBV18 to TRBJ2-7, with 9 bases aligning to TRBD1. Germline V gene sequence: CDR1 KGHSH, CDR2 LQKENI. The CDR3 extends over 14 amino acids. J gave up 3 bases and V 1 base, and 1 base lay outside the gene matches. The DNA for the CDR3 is TGTGCCAGCTCACCACAGACAGGGGGCTACGAGCAGTACTTC. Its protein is CASSPQTGGYEQYF.

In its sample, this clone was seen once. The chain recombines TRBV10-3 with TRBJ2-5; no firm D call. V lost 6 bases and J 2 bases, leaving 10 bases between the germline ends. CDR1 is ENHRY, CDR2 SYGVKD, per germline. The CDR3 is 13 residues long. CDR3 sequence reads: CAIRTGPQETQYF. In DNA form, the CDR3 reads TGTGCCATCAGGACTGGGCCGCAAGAGACCCAGTACTTC.

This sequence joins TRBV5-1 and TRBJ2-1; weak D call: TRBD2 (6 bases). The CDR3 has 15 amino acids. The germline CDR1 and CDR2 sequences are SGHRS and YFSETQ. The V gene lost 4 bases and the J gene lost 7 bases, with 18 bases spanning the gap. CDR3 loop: CASSVTWRRDNEQFF. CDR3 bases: TGCGCCAGCAGCGTGACTTGGAGGCGGGATAATGAGCAGTTCTTC.

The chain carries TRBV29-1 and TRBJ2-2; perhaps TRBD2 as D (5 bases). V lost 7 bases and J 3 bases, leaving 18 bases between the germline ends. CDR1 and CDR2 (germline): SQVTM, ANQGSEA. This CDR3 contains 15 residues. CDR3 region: CSARRGRTDTGELFF. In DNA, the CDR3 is TGCAGCGCCCGTCGGGGTAGGACGGACACCGGGGAGCTGTTTTTT.

The CDR3 spells CASSYGTGGAAFF. The CDR3 nucleotides read TGTGCCAGCAGCTATGGGACAGGGGGCGCAGCTTTCTTT. The chain recombines TRBV5-6 with TRBJ1-1; 12 bases align to TRBD1. The CDR3 has 13 amino acids. V was pared by 3 bases and J by 10 bases, with 4 bases of the junction left unmatched. CDR1 SGHDT and CDR2 YYEEEE come from the germline V gene.

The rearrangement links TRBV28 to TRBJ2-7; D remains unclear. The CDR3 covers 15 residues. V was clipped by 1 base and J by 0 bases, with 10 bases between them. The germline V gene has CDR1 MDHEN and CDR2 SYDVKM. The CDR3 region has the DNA TGTGCCAGCAGTTTATTTCGTCGGACCTCCTACGAGCAGTACTTC. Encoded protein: CASSLFRRTSYEQYF.

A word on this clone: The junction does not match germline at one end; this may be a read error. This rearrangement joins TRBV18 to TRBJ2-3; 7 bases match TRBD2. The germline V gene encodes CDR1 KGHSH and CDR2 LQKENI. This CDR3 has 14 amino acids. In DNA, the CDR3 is TGTGCCAGCTCACCCATGACTAGCACCGATACGCAGTATTTT. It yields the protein CASSPMTSTDTQYF.

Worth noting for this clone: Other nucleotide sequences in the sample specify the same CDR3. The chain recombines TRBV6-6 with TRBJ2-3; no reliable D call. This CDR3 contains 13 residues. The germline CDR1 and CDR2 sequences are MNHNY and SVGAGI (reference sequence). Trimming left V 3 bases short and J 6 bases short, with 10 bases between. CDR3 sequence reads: CASSYGARDTQYF. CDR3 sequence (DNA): TGTGCCAGCAGTTATGGAGCGCGGGATACGCAGTATTTT.

The CDR3 here is CASSKSLAGETQYF. The DNA of the CDR3 is TGTGCCAGCAGTAAGTCACTAGCGGGAGAGACCCAGTACTTC. The gene calls are TRBV6-6 and TRBJ2-5; 9 bases fit TRBD2. V gave up 5 bases and J gave up 4 bases; unmatched junction bases: 5. The CDR3 runs 14 residues. Germline V gene lookup returns CDR1 MNHNY and CDR2 SVGAGI (reference sequence).